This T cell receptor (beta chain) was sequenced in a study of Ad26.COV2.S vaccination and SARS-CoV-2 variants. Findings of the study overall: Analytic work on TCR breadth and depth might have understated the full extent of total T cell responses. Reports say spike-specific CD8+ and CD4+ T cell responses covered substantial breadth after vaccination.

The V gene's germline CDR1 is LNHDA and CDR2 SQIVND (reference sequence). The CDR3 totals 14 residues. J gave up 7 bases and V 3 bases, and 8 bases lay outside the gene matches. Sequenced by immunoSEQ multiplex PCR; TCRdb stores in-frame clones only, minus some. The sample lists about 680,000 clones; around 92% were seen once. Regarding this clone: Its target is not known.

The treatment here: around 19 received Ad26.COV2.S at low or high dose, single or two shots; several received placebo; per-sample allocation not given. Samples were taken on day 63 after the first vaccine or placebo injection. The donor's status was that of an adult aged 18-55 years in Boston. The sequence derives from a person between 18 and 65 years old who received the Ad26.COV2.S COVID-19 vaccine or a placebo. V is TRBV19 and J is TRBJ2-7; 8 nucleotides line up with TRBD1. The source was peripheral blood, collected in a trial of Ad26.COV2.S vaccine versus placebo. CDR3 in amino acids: CASSIDRGVGEQYF. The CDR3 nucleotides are TGTGCCAGTAGTATCGACAGGGGTGTAGGAGAGCAGTACTTC.